The 3 T cell receptor beta chains below were found in one sample sequenced in a study of blood T cell repertoires in COVID-19 (TCRdb year 2020). Library preparation was by the immunoSEQ multiplex PCR assay. TCRdb took this table from immuneACCESS and kept in-frame rearrangements with V and J called. Such tables lack part of the clones; where checked against another copy, unresolved V genes explain under half of the gap, and the rest is unexplained. This sample is represented by 200,000 to 300,000 clones; around 90% of them were singletons. The ten largest clones take up roughly 2.7% of the sample. Sequenced input: peripheral blood. All receptors come from a person under 30 with COVID-19, enrolled during active disease.

The rearrangement uses TRBV7-2 and TRBJ2-7, with 12 positions matching TRBD2. The V segment lost 1 base and the J segment 6 bases; nucleotides outside the gene matches: 13. Germline V gene data show CDR1 as SGHTA and CDR2 as FQGNSA. The CDR3 is 18 residues long. This CDR3 reads CASSLELAGGPFSGEQYF. DNA of the CDR3: TGTGCCAGCAGCTTAGAACTAGCGGGAGGTCCTTTTTCGGGCGAGCAGTACTTC.

The chain joins TRBV6-6 to TRBJ1-1, with D hard to call. Germline V gene data show CDR1 as MNHNY and CDR2 as SVGAGI (reference sequence). V lost 2 bases and J 7 bases, leaving 11 bases between the germline ends. CDR3 length equals 13 residues. CDR3 region: CASSYRTDLEAFF. CDR3 nucleotide sequence: TGTGCCAGCAGTTACCGGACTGACCTTGAAGCTTTCTTT.

The chain carries TRBV7-9 and TRBJ2-3, with 9 positions matching TRBD1. V was clipped by 4 bases and J by 7 bases; unmatched bases: 9. This CDR3 spans 15 amino acids. Germline V gene lookup returns CDR1 SEHNR and CDR2 FQNEAQ (reference sequence). CDR3 bases: TGTGCCAGCAGCTCCCGGGACAGGGAATCGAATACGCAGTATTTT. It yields the protein CASSSRDRESNTQYF.